Below are 30 T cell receptor beta chains sequenced from a single sample in a study of tumor-infiltrating lymphocytes in primary liver carcinoma. Germline DNA was also extracted, and blood RNA derived from unsorted whole blood. Making TCR beta cDNA involved around 500 ng total RNA and a constant-region primer. Libraries covering TCR beta were generated through three nested multiplex PCR rounds (using a slightly modified ARM-PCR). The opening two PCR rounds, ten to eleven cycles each, paired TRBV1-TRBV30 forward primers with a C-beta reverse primer. TCRdb re-called the multiplex PCR reads through MiXCR, storing one row per CDR3 protein. The data contain approximately 300,000 distinct CDR3 sequences, 55% to 65% of them seen just once; the ten biggest clones take up approximately 9.4%. What was sequenced was peripheral blood. These receptors all come from a man between 35 and 55 years old with primary liver carcinoma and hepatitis B virus infection.

For this clonotype: This may be a read error: a much more frequent sequence differs by one nucleotide. The chain combines TRBV10-3 with TRBJ2-7, with D possibly matching TRBD1 (5 bases). Per germline, CDR1 ENHRY and CDR2 SYGVKD. With 2 bases removed from V and 1 base from J, the gap between germline ends came to 15 bases. This CDR3 spans 16 amino acids. In nucleotides, the CDR3 is TGTGCCATCAGTGAGAGAGTGAACAGGAATTCCTACGAGCAGTACTTC. Its translation: CAISERVNRNSYEQYF.

This chain uses TRBV12-3 or TRBV12-4 with TRBJ2-6, with no clear D. This CDR3 comprises 17 residues. The V end was cut by 2 bases, the J end by 0 bases, with 11 bases between. The CDR3 protein is CASSLLLTSSGANVLTF. The CDR3, as DNA: TGTGCCAGCAGTTTACTTCTTACGAGCTCTGGGGCCAACGTCCTGACTTTC.

As regards this clonotype: An end of the junction does not agree with germline; a read error may underlie this. The V call is TRBV28, the J call TRBJ2-7; 10 bases map to TRBD1. The CDR3 has 15 amino acids. The germline V gene has CDR1 MDHEN and CDR2 SYDVKM. The CDR3 spells CASSLDRGLSYGQYF. For the CDR3, the DNA is TGTGCCAGCAGTTTAGACAGGGGGCTATCCTACGGGCAGTACTTC.

The V gene is TRBV28, the J gene TRBJ1-3; no clear D gene. Germline CDR1 MDHEN, CDR2 SYDVKM. This CDR3 has 13 amino acids. In DNA, the CDR3 is TGTGGGGGTAGTACCGTCTCTGGAAACACCATATATTTT. Translated, it gives CGGSTVSGNTIYF.

This clonotype was detected only once. The missing conserved phenylalanine or tryptophan at the end of this CDR3 makes a read error likely. V and J are TRBV6-2 or TRBV6-3 and TRBJ2-7; either TRBD1 or TRBD2 may supply D (5 bases each). The CDR3 is 15 residues long. The germline V gene encodes CDR1 MNHEY and CDR2 SVGEGT. V lost 7 bases and J 3 bases, leaving 19 bases between the germline ends. The CDR3 spells CASIKARGLSYEQYS. In DNA form, the CDR3 reads TGTGCCAGCATCAAAGCCCGGGGCCTGAGCTACGAGCAGTACTCC.

This clonotype was counted between two and nine times. The chain carries TRBV5-4 and TRBJ2-7; 7 bases match TRBD2. Germline V CDR1 and CDR2: SGHNT, YYREEE (reference sequence). After removal of 2 bases from V and 0 bases from J, the junction contained 2 bases not matched to a gene. The CDR3 is 14 amino acids. The CDR3, as DNA: TGTGCCAGCAGCTTTCGCGGGAGCTCCTACGAGCAGTACTTC. Protein product: CASSFRGSSYEQYF. Together with reference TRBV5-4 and TRBJ2-7, the CDR3 gives the full variable domain: ETGVTQSPTHLIKTRGQQVTLRCSSQSGHNTVSWYQQALGQGPQFIFQYYREEENGRGNFPPRFSGLQFPNYSSELNVNALELDDSALYLCASSFRGSSYEQYFGPGTRLTVT.

Comment on this clonotype: A much bigger clone sits one base away, suggesting this may be a read error. Here the CDR3 DNA reads TGTGCCAGCAGTTACTCGCTAGCGGGAATAGGGACCCAGTACTTC. Amino acid sequence: CASSYSLAGIGTQYF. J is TRBJ2-5 and V is TRBV6-5, with 9 bases that match TRBD2. Germline loops: CDR1 MNHEY, CDR2 SVGAGI. The CDR3 contains 15 residues. The trim removed 0 bases at V and 7 bases at J, leaving 6 bases unmatched.

This clonotype was recorded only once. The germline gene is not matched at one end of the junction; a read error may be the cause. The chain links TRBV2 to TRBJ1-3; D unresolved. From germline, CDR1 is SNHLY and CDR2 FYNNEI. This CDR3 has 13 amino acids. CDR3: CVSSQHLENTIYF. The DNA of the CDR3 is TGTGTCAGCAGTCAACACCTGGAAAACACCATATATTTT.

A few counts support this clonotype. The rearrangement links TRBV7-8 to TRBJ1-1; D not resolved. V dropped 1 base and J dropped 1 base, with 10 bases sitting between them. The CDR3 has 15 residues. CDR1 is SGHVS, CDR2 FQNEAQ, per germline. The CDR3: CASSLGLRANTEAFF. CDR3 sequence (DNA): TGTGCCAGCAGCTTAGGATTACGGGCGAACACTGAAGCTTTCTTT.

Of note for this clonotype: This clone may be a read error of a much larger clone one base away. V and J are TRBV12-3 or TRBV12-4 and TRBJ2-7, with D possibly being TRBD2 (6 bases). V gave up 4 bases and J gave up 5 bases, with 27 bases separating them. CDR3 length equals 18 residues. DNA for the CDR3: TGTGCCAGCAGTTCTACTAGCAGGAGCCTTTTAATTCCCCACGAGCAGTACTTC. Its protein product is CASSSTSRSLLIPHEQYF.

Worth noting for this clonotype: Mismatch with germline at one junction end may stem from a read error. The chain employs TRBV28 and TRBJ2-7, with D tentatively TRBD1 (5 bases). Germline loops: CDR1 MDHEN, CDR2 SYDVKM. The CDR3 loop spans 14 amino acids. In DNA form, the CDR3 reads TGTTCCAGCAGTTTCTCCAGGGCCTCCTACGAGCAGTACTTC. This translates into CSSSFSRASYEQYF.

This clonotype was seen a handful of times. The rearrangement joins TRBV23-1 to TRBJ2-4; the D is unclear. Being an ORF, TRBV23-1 has a function that is uncertain. Trimming pared 3 bases from V and 4 bases from J, leaving 4 bases between. This CDR3 is 12 amino acids long. The CDR3 region has the DNA TGCGCCAGCAGTCACCCTAAAAACATTCAGTACTTC. Translation gives CASSHPKNIQYF.

This clonotype was counted at least ten times. The chain employs TRBV29-1 and TRBJ2-7, with a possible D match to TRBD2 (6 bases). This CDR3 has 17 residues. The germline gives CDR1 SQVTM, CDR2 ANQGSEA. Between the trimmed V and J ends, which lost 7 bases and 0 bases, there was a span of 25 bases. The CDR3 nucleotides read TGCAGCGCTAAAGCCACAGGACCCGGGAGATTCTCCTACGAGCAGTACTTC. It specifies CSAKATGPGRFSYEQYF.

This chain uses TRBV7-9 with TRBJ2-7, with unresolved D. V shed 5 bases and J shed 3 bases, with 11 bases lying between them. The length of the CDR3 is 13 residues. Per germline, CDR1 SEHNR and CDR2 FQNEAQ (reference sequence). This chain's CDR3 is CASSTQTGYEQYF. The CDR3 DNA sequence: TGTGCCAGCAGCACGCAGACCGGCTACGAGCAGTACTTC.

Concerning this clonotype: Possible read error: a much larger clone is one base away. The genes are TRBV5-4 and TRBJ2-7, with a possible D match to TRBD2 (6 bases). Trimming removed 5 bases from V and 6 bases from J, with 18 bases in between. The CDR3 extends over 14 amino acids. The germline V gene encodes CDR1 SGHNT and CDR2 YYREEE (reference sequence). CDR3 region: CASSATRTKLEQYF. CDR3 bases: TGTGCCAGCAGTGCGACCCGGACTAAGCTCGAGCAGTACTTC.

V and J are TRBV6-1 and TRBJ2-4, with 13 nucleotides matching TRBD2. The CDR3 totals 15 residues. V gave up 5 bases and J gave up 8 bases; unmatched junction bases: 6. CDR1 and CDR2 from the germline V gene are MNHNS and SASEGT. CDR3 region: CASSILAGGPDIQYF. The CDR3 region has the DNA TGTGCCAGCAGTATACTAGCGGGAGGGCCTGACATTCAGTACTTC.

This clonotype turned up a few times. V gene TRBV10-3 combines with J gene TRBJ1-1; 8 nucleotides agree with TRBD1. Germline V gene data show CDR1 as ENHRY and CDR2 as SYGVKD. The CDR3 loop spans 14 amino acids. The V and J ends lost 4 bases and 6 bases, in that order; junction bases with no gene match: 7. This CDR3 reads CAISASGQVSEAFF. For the CDR3, the DNA is TGTGCCATCAGTGCTTCGGGACAGGTCTCTGAAGCTTTCTTT.

Concerning this clonotype itself: Just one base apart from a much larger clone, this may be a read error. The V call is TRBV6-6, the J call TRBJ2-5, with D perhaps TRBD1 (5 bases). This CDR3 has 13 residues. The germline V gene has CDR1 MNHNY and CDR2 SVGAGI (reference sequence). For the CDR3, the DNA is TGTGTCAGCAGTAATACAGGAAAAGAGACCCAGTACTTC. Amino acids: CVSSNTGKETQYF.

A word on this clonotype: This may be a read error, as it is one base from a much larger clone. J is TRBJ2-4 and V is TRBV4-1, with 7 bases fitting TRBD2. The junction had 12 bases not matched to a gene; V was cut back by 0 bases and J by 10 bases. The germline V gene encodes CDR1 MGHRA and CDR2 YSYEKL. CDR3 length equals 16 residues. The CDR3 loop reads CASSQDRRLAEGIQYF. CDR3 DNA sequence: TGCGCCAGCAGCCAAGATCGACGGCTAGCGGAAGGGATTCAGTACTTC.

Of note for this clonotype: An end of the junction differs from the germline gene, which may be a read error. V usage is TRBV5-1 and J usage is TRBJ2-2, with 7 bases that match TRBD1. Germline values: CDR1 SGHRS, CDR2 YFSETQ. The CDR3 runs to 15 residues. The CDR3 nucleotides are TGCGCCAGCAGCGACAGGGTCCCGAATACCGGGGAGCCGTTTTTT. This codes for CASSDRVPNTGEPFF.

The chain carries TRBV2 and TRBJ2-2; a weak D match, TRBD2 (5 bases). The CDR3 extends over 14 amino acids. The ends were cut back, 6 bases at V and 4 bases at J, with 12 bases in the middle. CDR1 is SNHLY, CDR2 FYNNEI, per germline. The CDR3 region is CASRGGRVTGELFF. CDR3 DNA: TGTGCCAGCAGGGGCGGGCGGGTCACCGGGGAGCTGTTTTTT.

This clonotype was seen more than once but under ten times. This chain connects TRBV6-1 to TRBJ1-6; the D gene is possibly TRBD1 (5 bases). The CDR3 length is 14 residues. The germline V and J ends were trimmed by 2 bases and 14 bases, with 16 bases remaining between them. Germline values: CDR1 MNHNS, CDR2 SASEGT. CDR3 bases: TGTGCCAGCAGTGAACGCGGGGAGGGGCCCACCCTCCACTTT. The encoded protein is CASSERGEGPTLHF.

The V gene is TRBV29-1, the J gene TRBJ1-2, with TRBD1 as a possible D gene (6 bases). Germline V gene sequence: CDR1 SQVTM, CDR2 ANQGSEA. The CDR3 runs to 13 residues. V shed 0 bases and J shed 12 bases, with 17 bases lying between them. In nucleotides, the CDR3 is TGCAGCGTTGAAGAACTCAGGGGTGGTAGCCACACCTTC. Protein: CSVEELRGGSHTF.

Of note for this clonotype: The missing conserved phenylalanine or tryptophan at the end of this CDR3 makes a read error likely. This sequence joins TRBV4-3 and TRBJ2-2, with D perhaps TRBD1 (6 bases). CDR3 length: 15 amino acids. Germline CDR1 reads LGHNA; CDR2 reads YSLEER. V lost 1 base and J 6 bases, leaving 12 bases between the germline ends. This CDR3 reads CASSQGPGHPGELFS. CDR3 sequence (DNA): TGCGCCAGCAGCCAAGGTCCGGGACATCCCGGGGAGCTGTTTTCT.

This chain joins TRBV24-1 and TRBJ2-5, with a possible D match to TRBD1 (6 bases). The germline V gene has CDR1 KGHDR and CDR2 SFDVKD. Trimming pared 4 bases from V and 5 bases from J, leaving 16 bases between. The length of the CDR3 is 15 residues. The CDR3 protein is CATSDTASGEETQYF. The DNA for the CDR3 is TGTGCCACCAGTGACACCGCGTCAGGGGAGGAGACCCAGTACTTC.

Worth noting for this clonotype: This may be a read error: a much more frequent sequence differs by one nucleotide. The V call is TRBV4-1, the J call TRBJ2-1; 8 bases line up with TRBD2. The trim removed 1 base at V and 9 bases at J, leaving 11 bases unmatched. The CDR3 is made up of 16 amino acids. The germline V gene has CDR1 MGHRA and CDR2 YSYEKL. In nucleotides, the CDR3 is TGCGCCAGCAGCCAAGTTACTAACGGGGGGGAAGGTGAGCAGTTCTTC. Translated, it gives CASSQVTNGGEGEQFF.

J is TRBJ2-7 and V is TRBV28; 8 bases align to TRBD1. Germline V CDR1 and CDR2: MDHEN, SYDVKM. The J segment lost 4 bases and the V segment lost 1 base, leaving 6 bases of the junction unmatched. The CDR3 loop spans 15 amino acids. CDR3 nucleotides: TGTGCCAGCAGTTTATTGGGGACAGGATATTACGAGCAGTACTTC. Translating it yields CASSLLGTGYYEQYF.

This clonotype was seen just once. One junction end does not reproduce the germline sequence, and a read error may be involved. The chain is built from TRBV12-3 or TRBV12-4 and TRBJ2-2, with no clear D. The CDR3 totals 13 residues. CDR3 nucleotides: TGTGCCAGGAGTTTAATAGGAGCCGGGGAGCTGTTTTTT. Translating gives CARSLIGAGELFF.

The chain links TRBV11-2 to TRBJ2-2, with TRBD1 identical over 9 bases. CDR1 and CDR2 (germline): SGHAT, FQNNGV. V dropped 3 bases and J dropped 10; count of bases not matched to a gene: 9. This CDR3 comprises 15 residues. The CDR3 bases are TGTGCCAGCAGCTTGGGACAGGGTAACACAGTGGAGCTGTTTTTT. Its translation: CASSLGQGNTVELFF.

V is TRBV6-2 or TRBV6-3 and J is TRBJ2-7; D could derive from TRBD1 or TRBD2 (5 bases each). The CDR3 sequence is 13 residues long. Trimming cost V 5 bases and J 6 bases, with 14 bases left between them. CDR1 MNHEY and CDR2 SVGEGT come from the germline V gene. CDR3 DNA: TGTGCCAGCAGTCAAATACGGGGCTTCGAGCAGTACTTC. Protein product: CASSQIRGFEQYF.